A selection of T cell receptor beta chains follows, all from one sample in a study of regulatory T cells in long-lasting Graves disease. Using its own MiXCR run on the multiplex PCR reads, TCRdb lists one record per CDR3 protein. The sample shows around 400,000 distinct CDR3 sequences, about 16% of them seen only once. Sequencing used peripheral blood mononuclear cells (PBMCs), obtained at new diagnosis, from a patient treated with antithyroid drugs. The source of these receptors is a female donor with Graves disease. CDR3s include the opening cysteine and the closing phenylalanine or tryptophan. A D gene is named only where the DNA matches it firmly. Clone size is not always given. Where it is, it says once, few, many or a class for expanded clones.

J: TRBJ2-6; V: TRBV7-2; size: many; D: -; DNA: TGTGCCAGCGAGGATTTCTCTGGGGCCAACGTCCTGACTTTC; CDR3: CASEDFSGANVLTF
J: TRBJ1-2; V: TRBV3-1; size: many; D: -; DNA: TGTGCCAGCAGCCAAGCGAGGGACGCCGGGATTTATGGCTACACCTTC; CDR3: CASSQARDAGIYGYTF
J: TRBJ2-5; V: TRBV20-1; size: many; D: -; DNA: TGCAGTGCTAGTCCTAGGAGGAGAGAGACCCAGTACTTC; CDR3: CSASPRRRETQYF
J: TRBJ1-5; V: TRBV19; size: -; D: TRBD1; DNA: TGTGCCAGCACTCCAGGGGCTGACAGGGCTGAGCAGCCCCAGCATTTT; CDR3: CASTPGADRAEQPQHF
J: TRBJ1-1; V: TRBV3-1; size: many; D: -; DNA: TGTGCCAGCAGCCAAGTCAGGGTAATGAACACTGAAGCTTTCTTT; CDR3: CASSQVRVMNTEAFF
J: TRBJ2-3; V: TRBV7-3; size: many; D: -; DNA: TGTGCCAGCAGCTTGCAGACTCGGGATACGCAGTATTTT; CDR3: CASSLQTRDTQYF
J: TRBJ1-6; V: TRBV7-9; size: many; D: -; DNA: TGTGCCAGCAGCCCAGGGGTGTATTCACCCCTCCACTTT; CDR3: CASSPGVYSPLHF
J: TRBJ1-6; V: TRBV7-2; size: many; D: -; DNA: TGTGCCAGCAGCATGAGGATGGGATCACCCCTCCACTTT; CDR3: CASSMRMGSPLHF
J: TRBJ2-2; V: TRBV6-1; size: -; D: -; DNA: TGTGCCAGCAGCACCGGGACAAGCTCCTCTACCGGGGAGCTGTTTTTT; CDR3: CASSTGTSSSTGELFF
J: TRBJ2-3; V: TRBV20-1; size: many; D: -; DNA: TGCAGTGCTAGCGCCCCGGGGATCGCGCCCCTGGGTACGCAGTATTTT; CDR3: CSASAPGIAPLGTQYF
J: TRBJ2-3; V: TRBV10-3; size: many; D: -; DNA: TGTGCCATCAGTGACTGGGAGAACACAGATACGCAGTATTTT; CDR3: CAISDWENTDTQYF
J: TRBJ2-3; V: TRBV10-1; size: -; D: TRBD2; DNA: TGCGCCAGCAGTGGGGTAGCGGGAGGCCAGAATACGCAGTATTTT; CDR3: CASSGVAGGQNTQYF
J: TRBJ1-1; V: TRBV20-1; size: many; D: -; DNA: TGCAGTGCCGACAAAGGGGACAAATGGAACACTGAAGCTTTCTTT; CDR3: CSADKGDKWNTEAFF
J: TRBJ1-2; V: TRBV4-1; size: -; D: -; DNA: TGCGCCAGCAGCCAAGTTCAGGGCCACTATGGCTACACCTTC; CDR3: CASSQVQGHYGYTF
J: TRBJ2-7; V: TRBV5-8; size: many; D: -; DNA: TGTGCCAGCAGCTCTGACTGGAACGAGCAGTACTTC; CDR3: CASSSDWNEQYF
J: TRBJ2-5; V: TRBV7-9; size: many; D: -; DNA: TGTGCCAGCAGCTTCAGGGGTTCCGAGACCCAGTACTTC; CDR3: CASSFRGSETQYF
J: TRBJ2-5; V: TRBV6-1; size: many; D: -; DNA: TGTGCCAGCAGCGTAGACAGAGAGACCCAGTACTTC; CDR3: CASSVDRETQYF
J: TRBJ1-2; V: TRBV28; size: many; D: -; DNA: TGTGCCAGCAGTTCCATTTCCAGGGGCGCCGGTTACACCTTC; CDR3: CASSSISRGAGYTF
J: TRBJ1-5; V: TRBV11-2; size: many; D: -; DNA: TGTGCCAGCAGCTTAGCCCCGTCGGGGAGACAGCCCCAGCATTTT; CDR3: CASSLAPSGRQPQHF
J: TRBJ1-1; V: TRBV29-1; size: few; D: -; DNA: TGCAGCGTTGAGAGAGGGACTAACACTGAAGCTTTCTTT; CDR3: CSVERGTNTEAFF
J: TRBJ1-2; V: TRBV6-1; size: many; D: -; DNA: TGTGCCAGCAGGGAACCGGGACTACGAGGGTACGGCTACACCTTC; CDR3: CASREPGLRGYGYTF
J: TRBJ1-4; V: TRBV24-1; size: many; D: -; DNA: TGTGCCACCAGGTTTAGGACTAATGAAAAACTGTTTTTT; CDR3: CATRFRTNEKLFF
J: TRBJ2-1; V: TRBV27; size: many; D: -; DNA: TGTGCCAGCAGTTTATGGGGTAGTAGTTACAATGAGCAGTTCTTC; CDR3: CASSLWGSSYNEQFF
J: TRBJ2-7; V: TRBV7-2; size: once; D: TRBD2; DNA: TGTGCCAGCAGCTTAGTCAGGCTAGCGGGGGGAAACTACTACAATGAGCAGTACTTC; CDR3: CASSLVRLAGGNYYNEQYF
J: TRBJ2-2; V: TRBV5-5; size: many; D: -; DNA: TGTGCCAGCAGACCCCCCGGGACACCGATCGGGGAGCTGTTTTTT; CDR3: CASRPPGTPIGELFF
J: TRBJ1-1; V: TRBV6-5; size: many; D: -; DNA: TGTGCCAGCAGTTACTCCTTGGGGGGCACTGAAGCTTTCTTT; CDR3: CASSYSLGGTEAFF